The 11 T cell receptor beta chains below were found in one sample sequenced in a study of blood T cell repertoires in COVID-19. TCRdb's table, derived via immunoSEQ multiplex PCR, lists solely in-frame clones and lacks some. The sample has some 180,000 clones; about four fifths are singletons. Sample: peripheral blood. The origin of the receptors is a man aged 60 to 75 with acute or convalescent COVID-19.

The chain combines TRBV3-1 (or the pseudogene TRBV3-2) with TRBJ1-1; 7 bases map to TRBD1. With V trimmed by 6 bases and J by 6 bases, 10 bases remained unmatched. CDR3 size: 14 residues. CDR1 and CDR2 (germline): LGHDT, YNNKEL (reference sequence). In DNA form, the CDR3 reads TGTGCCAGCAGACTTCGGGACAGCCCAGCTGAAGCTTTCTTT. Protein: CASRLRDSPAEAFF.

The chain combines TRBV10-2 with TRBJ1-5; a weak D match, TRBD1 (6 bases). The V end was cut by 7 bases, the J end by 4 bases, with 14 bases between. Germline-derived CDR1 and CDR2 are WSHSY and SAAADI. The CDR3 is 14 residues long. The CDR3 sequence is CASNIGGGNQPQHF. The CDR3 region has the DNA TGCGCCAGCAATATAGGGGGGGGAAATCAGCCCCAGCATTTT.

The V gene is TRBV27, the J gene TRBJ2-7; 9 bases agree with TRBD1. With V trimmed by 2 bases and J by 5 bases, 4 bases remained unmatched. CDR3 length: 14 residues. Per the germline V gene, CDR1 is MNHEY and CDR2 is SMNVEV (reference sequence). CDR3 region: CASSLGTGTHEQYF. Here the CDR3 DNA reads TGTGCCAGCAGTTTAGGGACAGGGACTCACGAGCAGTACTTC.

This clone was seen a handful of times. The chain joins TRBV6-2 or TRBV6-3 to TRBJ1-2; no definite D call. The CDR3 runs to 16 residues. Germline CDR1 and CDR2: MNHEY and SVGEGT. The V gene lost 4 bases and the J gene lost 6 bases, with 21 bases spanning the gap. The DNA for the CDR3 is TGTGCCAGCAGTTCAACCGGGAGAGGCGGAATTAATGGCTACACCTTC. Its protein is CASSSTGRGGINGYTF.

The chain carries TRBV28 and TRBJ1-3, with TRBD1 matching 7 bases. The CDR3 totals 15 residues. Germline CDR1 and CDR2: MDHEN and SYDVKM. V shed 4 bases, J shed 6 bases, and the junction held 9 bases outside the gene matches. The CDR3, as DNA: TGTGCCAGCAGTTCGGCAGGGGGAAGAGAAAACACCATATATTTT. Amino acid sequence: CASSSAGGRENTIYF.

V usage is TRBV5-1 and J usage is TRBJ1-1; 10 positions match TRBD1. Per the germline V gene, CDR1 is SGHRS and CDR2 is YFSETQ. Trimming at V came to 3 bases and at J to 5 bases, leaving 10 bases not matched to a gene. The CDR3 is made up of 16 amino acids. The CDR3 loop is CASSSPGQGSWTEAFF. The CDR3, as DNA: TGCGCCAGCAGCTCCCCGGGACAGGGGTCTTGGACTGAAGCTTTCTTT.

This rearrangement joins TRBV7-9 to TRBJ1-5; D not resolved. The CDR3 is 13 residues long. Germline V CDR1 and CDR2: SEHNR, FQNEAQ (reference sequence). V lost 5 bases to trimming and J lost 8 bases, with 13 bases between them. The CDR3 here is CASSQGREEPQHF. In DNA form, the CDR3 reads TGTGCCAGCAGCCAAGGACGGGAGGAGCCCCAGCATTTT. The full variable domain, its missing parts supplied by reference TRBV7-9 and TRBJ1-5, is DTGVSQNPRHKITKRGQNVTFRCDPISEHNRLYWYRQTLGQGPEFLTYFQNEAQLEKSRLLSDRFSAERPKGSFSTLEIQRTEQGDSAMYLCASSQGREEPQHFGDGTRLSIL.

The rearrangement uses TRBV6-5 and TRBJ1-2; 7 bases map to TRBD1. The CDR3 is made up of 16 amino acids. Germline loops: CDR1 MNHEY, CDR2 SVGAGI. V lost 2 bases and J lost 8; bases outside the gene matches: 14. The CDR3 sequence: CASSYTSRQGLWGYTF. The CDR3 DNA reads as TGTGCCAGCAGTTACACCTCGCGACAGGGTCTCTGGGGCTACACCTTC.

This clone came up a few times. The V gene is TRBV19, the J gene TRBJ1-5, with no clear D. The CDR3 runs 16 residues. Deletions cut 2 bases from V and 5 bases from J, with 16 bases between. Per germline, CDR1 LNHDA and CDR2 SQIVND (reference sequence). Written as DNA, the CDR3 is TGTGCCAGTAGTATATTTGCGGGGATGAAGGATCAGCCCCAGCATTTT. Its protein is CASSIFAGMKDQPQHF.

The gene calls are TRBV19 and TRBJ2-3; 12 bases are shared with TRBD2. Germline loops: CDR1 LNHDA, CDR2 SQIVND (reference sequence). CDR3 size: 14 residues. The junction had 5 bases not matched to a gene; V was cut back by 7 bases and J by 6 bases. The CDR3 nucleotides are TGTGCCAGTACCAGGACTAGCGGGGACGATACGCAGTATTTT. Its translation: CASTRTSGDDTQYF.

CDR3 loop: CASSPIQGAPYEQYF. The CDR3 nucleotides are TGTGCCAGCTCACCAATACAGGGAGCCCCCTACGAGCAGTACTTC. The V gene is TRBV18, the J gene TRBJ2-7, with D tentatively TRBD1 (6 bases). V was pared by 2 bases and J by 2 bases, with 13 bases between. Germline V gene data show CDR1 as KGHSH and CDR2 as LQKENI. The CDR3 covers 15 residues. Combining the CDR3 with reference TRBV18 and TRBJ2-7 gives the whole variable domain NAGVMQNPRHLVRRRGQEARLRCSPMKGHSHVYWYRQLPEEGLKFMVYLQKENIIDESGMPKERFSAEFPKEGPSILRIQQVVRGDSAAYFCASSPIQGAPYEQYFGPGTRLTVT.